Below are 14 T cell receptor beta chains sequenced from a single sample in a study of regulatory T cells in long-lasting Graves disease. CDR3 regions were amplified by Arm-PCR using iRepertoire HTBI primers to build TCR beta libraries. TCRdb processed the multiplex PCR reads anew with MiXCR; each CDR3 protein has one entry. Of some 230,000 distinct CDR3 sequences listed, around 18% are singletons. Time point given: newly diagnosed GD, antithyroid drugs for less than 3 months. RNA isolated from PBMCs was used to make the TCR library. The input for sequencing was peripheral blood mononuclear cells (PBMCs), taken at new diagnosis, from a patient treated with antithyroid drugs. All receptors come from a female donor with Graves disease.

In this sample, this clonotype turned up many times. V usage is TRBV24-1 and J usage is TRBJ2-5; D ambiguous. Germline V lookup: CDR1 KGHDR, CDR2 SFDVKD. Trimming removed 2 bases at V and 1 base at J, with 7 bases between. The length of the CDR3 is 14 residues. CDR3 nucleotide sequence: TGTGCCACCAGTGATTGGGCGGTCCAAGAGACCCAGTACTTC. Protein sequence: CATSDWAVQETQYF.

This clonotype was picked up many times. The chain has TRBV4-2 and TRBJ2-7; 9 positions match TRBD2. Per the germline V gene, CDR1 is LGHNA and CDR2 is YNFKEQ. V lost 3 bases and J lost 3; bases outside the gene matches: 9. The CDR3 contains 16 residues. Here the CDR3 DNA reads TGTGCCAGCAGCCACCCAGCGGGGGGATTTGACTACGAGCAGTACTTC. The encoded protein is CASSHPAGGFDYEQYF.

This clonotype has only a few counts. A much larger clone differs by one base, so this may be a read error. This rearrangement joins TRBV28 to TRBJ1-2; 8 nucleotides line up with TRBD1. Germline V gives CDR1 MDHEN, CDR2 SYDVKM. This CDR3 has 14 amino acids. CDR3 DNA: TGTGCCGGCAGTTTCGGACAGGGATTATTAGGCTACACCTTC. Translation gives CAGSFGQGLLGYTF.

In its sample, this clonotype was seen many times. V and J are TRBV6-1 and TRBJ2-3, with 11 bases lining up with TRBD2. The CDR3 runs 14 residues. V was pared by 6 bases and J by 1 base, with 0 bases of the junction left unmatched. Germline assignment: CDR1 MNHNS and CDR2 SASEGT. The CDR3 reads CASRGLAGTDTQYF. The CDR3 DNA sequence: TGTGCCAGCAGGGGACTAGCGGGCACAGATACGCAGTATTTT.

As concerns this clonotype: The final CDR3 position lacks the conserved phenylalanine or tryptophan, pointing to a likely read error. This chain joins TRBV11-3 and TRBJ2-7; the D gene is possibly TRBD1 (5 bases). This CDR3 is 13 amino acids long. Looked up from germline, CDR1 is SGHNT and CDR2 is YENEEA. V was trimmed by 4 bases and J by 4 bases, leaving 11 bases between them. The CDR3 coding sequence is TGTGCCAGCAGCTCGCAGGGTAGTTACGAGCAGTACCCC. Its translation: CASSSQGSYEQYP.

This clonotype was seen a few times. The rearrangement links TRBV19 to TRBJ2-5; 8 nucleotides align to TRBD1. Germline V gene sequence: CDR1 LNHDA, CDR2 SQIVND (reference sequence). Germline trimming cut 2 bases from V and 5 bases from J; bases unmatched to any gene: 4. This CDR3 is 14 amino acids long. DNA for the CDR3: TGTGCCAGTAGTATACAGGGGGCTGGGGAGACCCAGTACTTC. Protein sequence: CASSIQGAGETQYF.

The table lists this clonotype with many counts. V usage is TRBV11-3 and J usage is TRBJ2-7, with 9 positions matching TRBD1. From germline, CDR1 is SGHNT and CDR2 YENEEA. This CDR3 region has 15 residues. The J segment lost 3 bases and the V segment lost 2 bases, leaving 5 bases of the junction unmatched. CDR3 sequence (DNA): TGTGCCAGCAGCTTATCGGACAGGGGTCTCTACGAGCAGTACTTC. It translates to CASSLSDRGLYEQYF.

In its sample, this clonotype was seen many times. The chain links TRBV12-3 or TRBV12-4 to TRBJ2-3; 10 nucleotides match TRBD2. V dropped 5 bases and J dropped 4; count of bases not matched to a gene: 6. CDR3 length equals 15 residues. CDR3 sequence reads: CASSPSGSRSDTQYF. As DNA, the CDR3 is TGTGCCAGCAGTCCTAGCGGGAGCCGGTCAGATACGCAGTATTTT.

This clonotype was seen ten or more times. This sequence joins TRBV7-3 and TRBJ2-2; tentatively, D is TRBD2 (8 bases). Trimming shortened V by 2 bases and J by 3 bases, and 16 bases separated the two germline ends. The germline gives CDR1 SGHTA, CDR2 FQGTGA. This CDR3 is 17 amino acids long. The CDR3 reads CASSLREGALDTGELFF. CDR3 bases: TGTGCCAGCAGCTTACGGGAGGGGGCGCTGGACACCGGGGAGCTGTTTTTT.

This clonotype was detected many times. This sequence joins TRBV6-1 and TRBJ2-2, with D possibly matching TRBD2 (6 bases). This CDR3 region has 13 residues. V shed 5 bases and J shed 5 bases, with 9 bases lying between them. Germline V CDR1 and CDR2: MNHNS, SASEGT. CDR3 coding DNA: TGTGCCAGCAGTAGGACTACGACCGGGGAGCTGTTTTTT. Its protein is CASSRTTTGELFF.

This clonotype was recorded a few times. The gene calls are TRBV12-3 or TRBV12-4 and TRBJ1-6; D call uncertain. Trimming left V 6 bases short and J 15 bases short, with 15 bases between. This CDR3 is 12 amino acids long. This chain's CDR3 is CASSPPGGHLHF. CDR3 in DNA: TGTGCCAGCAGCCCCCCGGGTGGTCACCTCCACTTT.

This clonotype was observed many times. The chain joins TRBV7-3 to TRBJ2-2, with TRBD2 identical over 7 bases. The germline gives CDR1 SGHTA, CDR2 FQGTGA. The CDR3 covers 15 residues. V was clipped by 5 bases and J by 7 bases; unmatched bases: 10. The CDR3 DNA follows: TGTGCCAGCAGCCCCCGGACTAGTGAGGTCGGGGAGCTGTTTTTT. Protein product: CASSPRTSEVGELFF. Full variable domain (outside the CDR3, taken from reference TRBV7-3 and TRBJ2-2): GAGVSQTPSNKVTEKGKYVELRCDPISGHTALYWYRQSLGQGPEFLIYFQGTGAADDSGLPNDRFFAVRPEGSVSTLKIQRTERGDSAVYLCASSPRTSEVGELFFGEGSRLTVL.

The CDR3 here is CASSSRTSGRPTPYEQYF. The CDR3 coding sequence is TGCGCCAGCAGCTCCAGGACTAGCGGGAGGCCTACCCCCTACGAGCAGTACTTC. The chain couples TRBV5-1 to TRBJ2-7; 14 bases line up with TRBD2. Germline trimming cut 3 bases from V and 2 bases from J; bases unmatched to any gene: 10. In germline, CDR1 is SGHRS, CDR2 YFSETQ. The CDR3 totals 18 residues.

This clonotype was seen at least ten times. This chain connects TRBV7-2 to TRBJ1-1; D call uncertain. With 1 base removed from V and 8 bases from J, the gap between germline ends came to 11 bases. This CDR3 is 13 amino acids long. CDR1 is SGHTA and CDR2 is FQGNSA in the germline V gene. CDR3 coding DNA: TGTGCCAGCAGCTTAGTTAGTGGAGGCGAAGCTTTCTTT. This codes for CASSLVSGGEAFF.